This T cell receptor (beta chain) was sequenced in a study of blood T cells in healthy people across ages. Broader study findings: Age brought a roughly linear fall in TCR beta diversity measured per million T cells.

Regarding this clonotype: Its antigen is unidentified.

It was with a sample-barcoded 5' primer and a J-beta primer mix that a second PCR of about 6 to 11 cycles was run. Paired-end reads containing CDR3 totaled no fewer than 3 million for each sample. TCRdb used MiXCR to reprocess the 5' RACE reads, holding one entry per CDR3 protein. The sample lists 1.5 million to 2 million distinct CDR3 sequences, roughly 50% occurring once. Per germline, CDR1 SGHTA and CDR2 FQGNSA. The trim removed 2 bases at V and 9 bases at J, leaving 9 bases unmatched. The CDR3 length is 15 residues. The study drew donors from healthy Caucasian individuals in Russia aged roughly 6 to 90. A minimum of 5 micrograms of total RNA was extracted per sample.

The origin of this receptor is a woman in her thirties or forties in good health. J is TRBJ2-1 and V is TRBV7-2, with 8 bases aligning to TRBD2. Source material: blood. CDR3 nucleotide sequence: TGTGCCAGCAGCTTAAGGACTAGCATGGGTAGTGAGCAGTTCTTC. This translates into CASSLRTSMGSEQFF.